Following are 27 T cell receptor beta chains from one sample sequenced in a study of blood T cell repertoires in COVID-19. Sequenced by immunoSEQ multiplex PCR; TCRdb stores in-frame clones only, minus some. The sample yields around 280,000 clones, roughly nine tenths seen once. The specimen sequenced was PBMCs or T cells enriched from blood (not recorded which). The origin of the receptors is a woman between 35 and 50 years old who had recovered from COVID-19.

This clone was recorded once. This chain uses TRBV5-6 with TRBJ2-3, with 14 nucleotides matching TRBD2. Germline V lookup: CDR1 SGHDT, CDR2 YYEEEE. CDR3 length equals 16 residues. V gave up 4 bases and J gave up 7 bases; unmatched junction bases: 8. The CDR3 region is CASSRQGLAGVNTQYF. CDR3 bases: TGTGCCAGCAGCCGGCAGGGACTAGCGGGAGTAAATACGCAGTATTTT. The full variable domain, rest sourced from reference TRBV5-6 and TRBJ2-3, is DAGVTQSPTHLIKTRGQQVTLRCSPKSGHDTVSWYQQALGQGPQFIFQYYEEEERQRGNFPDRFSGHQFPNYSSELNVNALLLGDSALYLCASSRQGLAGVNTQYFGPGTRLTVL.

The gene calls are TRBV28 and TRBJ1-2; a weak D match, TRBD1 (5 bases). Trimming pared 5 bases from V and 2 bases from J, leaving 15 bases between. Germline CDR1 and CDR2: MDHEN and SYDVKM. The CDR3 length is 15 residues. The CDR3 protein is CASSAKTVSNYGYTF. CDR3 bases: TGTGCCAGCAGTGCCAAGACAGTCTCCAACTATGGCTACACCTTC.

CDR3 coding DNA: TGTGCCAGCAGCCCAGGGGACAGGGTCATATCACCCCTCCACTTT. Protein: CASSPGDRVISPLHF. The chain employs TRBV6-5 and TRBJ1-6, with 9 nucleotides matching TRBD1. Germline V CDR1 and CDR2: MNHEY, SVGAGI. The CDR3 spans 15 residues. The junction had 10 bases not matched to a gene; V was cut back by 6 bases and J by 10 bases.

This clone has a single count. V is TRBV18 and J is TRBJ1-1; D is undetermined. The CDR3 contains 13 residues. Deletions cut 2 bases from V and 2 bases from J, with 6 bases between. The germline gives CDR1 KGHSH, CDR2 LQKENI. The DNA of the CDR3 is TGTGCCAGCTCACCATCTCCTAACACTGAAGCTTTCTTT. It yields the protein CASSPSPNTEAFF.

The chain couples TRBV12-3 or TRBV12-4 to TRBJ2-1; the D gene is possibly TRBD2 (6 bases). The germline V and J ends were trimmed by 7 bases and 3 bases, with 10 bases remaining between them. The CDR3 loop spans 13 amino acids. CDR3 DNA: TGTGCCAGCACCCCGGGAGACTACAATGAGCAGTTCTTC. It yields the protein CASTPGDYNEQFF.

The J gene is TRBJ1-1, the V gene TRBV3-1 (or the pseudogene TRBV3-2); D perhaps matches TRBD1 (5 bases). V was shortened by 7 bases and J by 0 bases, with 12 bases between the two germline ends. There are 14 residues in the CDR3. CDR1 is LGHDT, CDR2 YNNKEL, per germline (reference sequence). CDR3 DNA sequence: TGTGCCAGCACCCCACAAGGGGTGAACACTGAAGCTTTCTTT. The encoded protein is CASTPQGVNTEAFF.

The V gene is TRBV4-1, the J gene TRBJ1-3, with D possibly TRBD1 on 5 matching bases. The germline V gene has CDR1 MGHRA and CDR2 YSYEKL. CDR3 size: 16 residues. V shed 1 base and J shed 3 bases, with 13 bases lying between them. CDR3 region: CASSQGEGAGGNTIYF. As DNA, the CDR3 is TGCGCCAGCAGCCAAGGAGAAGGGGCAGGTGGAAACACCATATATTTT.

The J gene is TRBJ1-2, the V gene TRBV21-1; TRBD1, the table's D call, was not compared with the DNA. TRBV21-1 is described as a pseudogene. The CDR3 loop spans 15 amino acids. This CDR3 reads CASSKCLWDIYGYTF. CDR3 sequence (DNA): TGTGCCAGCAGCAAATGCCTCTGGGACATCTATGGCTACACCTTC.

The CDR3 here is CASSALPGQGSGANVLTF. The CDR3 DNA follows: TGTGCCAGCAGTGCCCTTCCCGGACAGGGCTCTGGGGCCAACGTCCTGACTTTC. The V and J genes are TRBV6-1 and TRBJ2-6; 8 nucleotides match TRBD1. V shed 4 bases and J 0 bases; nucleotides not matched to a gene: 8. CDR1 is MNHNS and CDR2 is SASEGT in the germline V gene. The CDR3 contains 18 residues.

The chain is built from TRBV7-2 and TRBJ2-3; 10 nucleotides agree with TRBD2. V lost 7 bases to trimming and J lost 6 bases; unmatched junction nucleotides: 7. Germline CDR1 reads SGHTA; CDR2 reads FQGNSA. The CDR3 consists of 14 residues. Written as DNA, the CDR3 is TGTGCCAGCAACCTAGCGGGAGCAGCGGATACGCAGTATTTT. Residues: CASNLAGAADTQYF.

The chain joins TRBV2 to TRBJ1-6, with TRBD1 as a possible D gene (6 bases). From germline, CDR1 is SNHLY and CDR2 FYNNEI. The CDR3 totals 13 residues. V was pared by 5 bases and J by 7 bases, with 9 bases between. The CDR3 DNA reads as TGTGCCAGCAGTCGTGACAGGAATTCACCCCTCCACTTT. Translated: CASSRDRNSPLHF. The full variable domain, in which reference TRBV2 and TRBJ1-6 provide the parts outside the CDR3, is EPEVTQTPSHQVTQMGQEVILRCVPISNHLYFYWYRQILGQKVEFLVSFYNNEISEKSEIFDDQFSVERPDGSNFTLKIRSTKLEDSAMYFCASSRDRNSPLHFGNGTRLTVT.

The rearrangement joins TRBV7-6 to TRBJ2-3; 11 positions match TRBD1. This CDR3 spans 16 amino acids. Germline-derived CDR1 and CDR2 are SGHVS and FNYEAQ. With V trimmed by 5 bases and J by 0 bases, 4 bases remained unmatched. CDR3 amino acids: CASSLGQGASTDTQYF. The CDR3 DNA reads TGTGCCAGCAGCCTCGGACAGGGGGCGAGCACAGATACGCAGTATTTT.

This clone turned up a few times. The chain uses TRBV2 and TRBJ1-2; D gene ambiguous. Per germline, CDR1 SNHLY and CDR2 FYNNEI. V lost 6 bases, J lost 2 bases, and 13 bases lay in between. The CDR3 totals 14 residues. CDR3 sequence reads: CASRARGLNYGYTF. The CDR3 DNA sequence: TGTGCCAGCAGGGCCAGAGGACTAAACTATGGCTACACCTTC. The full variable domain, with the rest looked up from reference TRBV2 and TRBJ1-2, is EPEVTQTPSHQVTQMGQEVILRCVPISNHLYFYWYRQILGQKVEFLVSFYNNEISEKSEIFDDQFSVERPDGSNFTLKIRSTKLEDSAMYFCASRARGLNYGYTFGSGTRLTVV.

This clone was detected a few times. The chain uses TRBV27 and TRBJ2-2; TRBD1 is a possible D gene (6 bases). The V gene lost 5 bases and the J gene lost 3 bases, with 10 bases spanning the gap. Germline-derived CDR1 and CDR2 are MNHEY and SMNVEV (reference sequence). CDR3 length: 14 residues. The CDR3 spells CASSINRDTGELFF. The CDR3 DNA is TGTGCCAGCAGTATCAACAGGGACACCGGGGAGCTGTTTTTT.

The CDR3 nucleotides are TGCGCCAGCAGTTTAGAGACAGGGCCTAACTATGGCTACACCTTC. Its translation: CASSLETGPNYGYTF. The rearrangement uses TRBV5-1 and TRBJ1-2; TRBD1 agrees at 7 bases. Per the germline V gene, CDR1 is SGHRS and CDR2 is YFSETQ. V shed 5 bases, J shed 0 bases, and the junction held 7 bases outside the gene matches. The CDR3 has 15 residues.

The chain uses TRBV15 and TRBJ2-7, with no clear D. The CDR3 runs to 13 residues. Per germline, CDR1 LNHNV and CDR2 YYDKDF (reference sequence). V was trimmed by 0 bases and J by 1 base, leaving 4 bases between them. CDR3 residues: CATSRDTSYEQYF. The CDR3 coding sequence is TGTGCCACCAGCAGAGACACTTCCTACGAGCAGTACTTC.

The rearrangement uses TRBV28 and TRBJ2-7; 12 bases fit TRBD2. The germline gives CDR1 MDHEN, CDR2 SYDVKM. The CDR3 is made up of 16 amino acids. J was trimmed by 4 bases and V by 4 bases; bases with no gene match: 8. DNA for the CDR3: TGTGCCAGCAGTTCTTCTAGCGGGAGGGCCGCGTACGAGCAGTACTTC. It translates to CASSSSSGRAAYEQYF.

The J gene is TRBJ2-3, the V gene TRBV11-2, with 9 bases identical to TRBD2. Unmatched junction bases numbered 1, after V lost 2 bases and J lost 4 bases. CDR3 length equals 14 residues. In germline, CDR1 is SGHAT, CDR2 FQNNGV. As DNA, the CDR3 is TGTGCCAGCAGCTTAAAGCGGGAGGCAGATACGCAGTATTTT. It codes for CASSLKREADTQYF.

V and J are TRBV11-2 and TRBJ1-2; 7 bases align to TRBD1. J gave up 2 bases and V 6 bases, and 9 bases lay outside the gene matches. Germline CDR1 and CDR2: SGHAT and FQNNGV. This CDR3 has 15 residues. In DNA form, the CDR3 reads TGTGCCAGCAGTCCAATGGACAGGATAAACTATGGCTACACCTTC. Its protein is CASSPMDRINYGYTF.

This sequence joins TRBV4-3 and TRBJ2-7; D is possibly TRBD1 (6 bases). CDR1 LGHNA and CDR2 YSLEER come from the germline V gene. CDR3 length: 16 residues. V lost 2 bases and J 2 bases, leaving 16 bases between the germline ends. The CDR3 region is CASSQTRDIAAYEQYF. CDR3 coding DNA: TGCGCCAGCAGCCAAACCCGGGACATCGCGGCCTACGAGCAGTACTTC.

The chain has TRBV3-1 (or the pseudogene TRBV3-2) and TRBJ2-7; D call uncertain. There are 14 residues in the CDR3. V lost 2 bases and J lost 6, with 14 bases in between. Germline values: CDR1 LGHDT, CDR2 YNNKEL (reference sequence). CDR3 residues: CASSQIPFGAEQYF. Here the CDR3 DNA reads TGTGCCAGCAGCCAAATCCCCTTTGGAGCCGAGCAGTACTTC.

This chain links TRBV21-1 with TRBJ1-3; the table's D call, TRBD1, has no DNA check behind it. TRBV21-1 is flagged as a pseudogene. The CDR3 is 18 residues long. The CDR3 DNA reads as TGTGCCAGCAGCAAAATGGAGACCAGGGGGTTCTCTGGAAACACCATATATTTT. Translation gives CASSKMETRGFSGNTIYF.

This sequence joins TRBV28 and TRBJ1-5; D might be TRBD1 (5 bases). Germline values: CDR1 MDHEN, CDR2 SYDVKM. CDR3 length: 15 amino acids. V was clipped by 6 bases and J by 0 bases, with 12 bases between them. The CDR3 DNA sequence: TGTGCCAGCAGGCCGGGGGGGAGTAGCAATCAGCCCCAGCATTTT. It codes for CASRPGGSSNQPQHF.

This chain uses TRBV5-1 with TRBJ2-2; D might be TRBD1 (6 bases). V lost 6 bases to trimming and J lost 3 bases, with 18 bases between them. Germline values: CDR1 SGHRS, CDR2 YFSETQ. This CDR3 has 16 amino acids. The CDR3 region is CASTLYAQGYTGELFF. CDR3 nucleotide sequence: TGCGCCAGCACCCTTTACGCACAGGGTTACACCGGGGAGCTGTTTTTT.

This clone was seen a handful of times. V usage is TRBV28 and J usage is TRBJ2-7; D unclear. There are 12 residues in the CDR3. Between the trimmed V and J ends, which lost 9 bases and 1 base, there was a span of 10 bases. Germline loops: CDR1 MDHEN, CDR2 SYDVKM. CDR3 sequence: CASYDWSYEQYF. The CDR3 DNA reads TGTGCCAGTTACGACTGGTCCTACGAGCAGTACTTC.

This clone was seen only a few times. This chain uses TRBV7-9 with TRBJ1-1; 8 nucleotides align to TRBD1. CDR1 is SEHNR and CDR2 is FQNEAQ in the germline V gene (reference sequence). The J segment lost 5 bases and the V segment lost 5 bases, leaving 4 bases of the junction unmatched. The CDR3 totals 13 residues. The CDR3 sequence: CASSPGGGTEAFF. The CDR3 bases are TGTGCCAGCAGCCCAGGGGGCGGGACTGAAGCTTTCTTT.

The V gene is TRBV2, the J gene TRBJ1-2, with D unresolved. The CDR3 covers 14 residues. Deletions cut 8 bases from V and 2 bases from J, with 15 bases between. Germline V CDR1 and CDR2: SNHLY, FYNNEI. The CDR3: CASSGRIQNYGYTF. Here the CDR3 DNA reads TGTGCCAGCTCCGGGAGGATCCAAAACTATGGCTACACCTTC.